The subject of this entry is one T cell receptor (beta chain). Its antigen is unknown. It has no much larger one-base neighbor in the sample; base qualities were not kept. The sample belongs to a study of post-analysis software for immune sequencing data (dated by TCRdb to the mid-2010s). Describing the broader study: Recorded disease courses included relapsing-remitting, secondary progressive and progressive-relapsing multiple sclerosis, with some patients lacking subtype annotation. The multiple sclerosis patient repertoires were compared with more than 9 previously published healthy control repertoires from donors aged about 6 to 25 years. A subset of samples was prepared in parallel using single-end sample barcoding, then pooled and co-amplified after Illumina adapter ligation. Study-wide conclusions, independent of this receptor: Multiple sclerosis patients had significantly lower normalized Chao1 diversity than controls, a result that suggests substantial peripheral T-cell clonal expansion. The control group was slightly older than the multiple sclerosis patient group. Strong co-clustering of samples prepared in the same batch was shown by direct clustering with F measure, prompting a batch-effect correction.

Libraries were built with PCR. TCRdb records Illumina HiSeq 2500 as the sequencer. To reduce PCR and sequencing biases, unique molecular identifiers were incorporated into the TCR beta cDNA libraries. Per 1 to 10 million input T cells, roughly 500,000 cDNA molecules were obtained, such that each molecule approximated one T cell. The patient libraries were prepared and sequenced using the same protocol as the earlier healthy control dataset. Samples belonging to the same batch were prepared together, multiplexed and sequenced on a shared HiSeq lane. The paper's data handling went like this. Raw barcoded reads were processed with MIGEC, discarding single-read molecular identifier groups before consensus assembly and CDR3 extraction. Clonotype tables were post-analysed with VDJtools, and diversity was normalized by down-sampling all datasets to the smallest sample size. To correct batch-related cross-sample contamination, repertoire overlap clustering matched CDR3 amino acid sequences but not nucleotide sequences. Using fastp at Q25 and MiXCR, TCRdb reprocessed the public reads and kept productive beta chains. Merged by CDR3 protein, the rows form single entries marked with the most common genes and DNA. None of the V and J calls come from the authors' own analysis; TCRdb made them. The sample table records fewer than 850,000 distinct CDR3 sequences; 30% of these occur just once. The leading ten clones occupy approximately 0.55% of the sample.

To demonstrate the VDJtools post-analysis software, the study profiled TCR beta repertoires from the peripheral blood of some 13 young patients with multiple sclerosis. Multiple sclerosis patients were children and adolescents aged roughly 6 to 15 years. The material sequenced was blood. The sequence was collected from a girl between 5 and 17 years old with multiple sclerosis.

The nucleotides read TGTGCCAGCAGCTTAAATTTGGGGCTGGATACGCAGTATTTT. Translated, this is CASSLNLGLDTQYF. The rearranged chain carries TRBV13 and TRBJ2-3; TRBD1 is a weak D gene call, 5 bases matching. The CDR3 starts with the cysteine, ends with the phenylalanine, and has 14 residues. The DNA shown is the 42-base CDR3, in frame from base 1. CDR1 and CDR2 are read off the germline V gene (reference sequence) as PRHDT and FYEKMQ. V loses 2 bases of germline sequence and J loses 6 bases, and the interval between the two ends is 12 bases.